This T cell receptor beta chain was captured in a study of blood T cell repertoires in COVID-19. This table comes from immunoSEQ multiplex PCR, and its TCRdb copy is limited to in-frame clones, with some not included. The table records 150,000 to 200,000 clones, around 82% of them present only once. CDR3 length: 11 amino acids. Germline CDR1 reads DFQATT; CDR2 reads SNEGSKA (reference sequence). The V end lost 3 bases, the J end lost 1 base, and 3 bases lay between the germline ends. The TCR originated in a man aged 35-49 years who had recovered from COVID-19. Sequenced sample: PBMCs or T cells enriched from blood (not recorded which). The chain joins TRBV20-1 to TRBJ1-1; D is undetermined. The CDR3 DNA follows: TGCAGTGCTAGCCAGAACACTGAAGCTTTCTTT. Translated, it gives CSASQNTEAFF.